A single sample gave rise to the 20 T cell receptor beta chains below, sequenced in a study of CD8+CD57+ T cells in acquired aplastic anemia. Individuals selected for sequencing had exhibited CD8+CD57+ cell expansion on flow cytometry. According to the study, genomic DNA was the template for TCR beta VDJ and CDR3 profiling. Each CDR3 protein gets one entry after TCRdb re-called the reads with MiXCR. The sample contains around 170,000 distinct CDR3 sequences, approximately 48% of which appear only once. The sequenced sample was sorted CD4+, CD8+, or CD8+CD57+ T cells (not recorded which) from PBMCs. These receptors all come from a human donor with aplastic anemia.

The V and J genes are TRBV19 and TRBJ2-7, with 10 bases that match TRBD1. Germline CDR1 and CDR2: LNHDA and SQIVND (reference sequence). This CDR3 has 14 amino acids. The junction had 3 bases not matched to a gene; V was cut back by 4 bases and J by 3 bases. Written as DNA, the CDR3 is TGTGCCAGTAGTAATGGACAGGGGGGCTACGAGCAGTACTTC. Its translation: CASSNGQGGYEQYF.

Here the CDR3 reads CASSSRRVASGSGEQYF. In nucleotides, the CDR3 is TGTGCCAGCAGCTCCAGGCGAGTAGCTAGCGGGAGTGGTGAGCAGTACTTC. The chain recombines TRBV11-2 with TRBJ2-7, with 10 bases lining up with TRBD2. V was clipped by 4 bases and J by 7 bases; unmatched bases: 16. Germline CDR1 SGHAT, CDR2 FQNNGV. The CDR3 runs 17 residues.

This clonotype was counted only a few times. This chain uses TRBV15 with TRBJ1-2; D unresolved. The V end lost 5 bases, the J end lost 2 bases, and 18 bases lay between the germline ends. The germline V gene has CDR1 LNHNV and CDR2 YYDKDF (reference sequence). The CDR3 sequence is 16 residues long. CDR3 nucleotide sequence: TGTGCCACCAGCGGCCGTGCGCGGCGCGGAAACTATGGCTACACCTTC. This translates into CATSGRARRGNYGYTF.

The genes are TRBV10-1 and TRBJ1-5, with 8 positions matching TRBD1. This CDR3 spans 15 amino acids. J gave up 5 bases and V 5 bases, and 8 bases lay outside the gene matches. The V gene's germline CDR1 is WNHNN and CDR2 SYGVQD (reference sequence). CDR3 in amino acids: CASSLGQGQYQPQHF. For the CDR3, the DNA is TGCGCCAGCAGTTTAGGACAGGGACAATATCAGCCCCAGCATTTT.

This clonotype was seen many times. The chain links TRBV10-1 to TRBJ2-2, with 7 bases fitting TRBD1. Germline CDR1 reads WNHNN; CDR2 reads SYGVQD (reference sequence). V lost 3 bases to trimming and J lost 0 bases; unmatched junction nucleotides: 1. The CDR3 sequence is 15 residues long. The DNA of the CDR3 is TGCGCCAGCAGTGACCAGGGGGCGAACACCGGGGAGCTGTTTTTT. Amino acids: CASSDQGANTGELFF.

The chain recombines TRBV27 with TRBJ1-1; D remains ambiguous. V was pared by 4 bases and J by 4 bases, with 13 bases between. Germline CDR1 is MNHEY and CDR2 is SMNVEV (reference sequence). The length of the CDR3 is 14 residues. The CDR3 sequence: CASSSPFMSTEAFF. The CDR3 nucleotides read TGTGCCAGCAGTTCTCCGTTTATGAGCACTGAAGCTTTCTTT.

Only a few counts were recorded for this clonotype. The J gene is TRBJ2-7, the V gene TRBV19, with D perhaps TRBD1 (6 bases). The germline V gene has CDR1 LNHDA and CDR2 SQIVND (reference sequence). This CDR3 has 11 residues. V was pared by 6 bases and J by 5 bases, with 8 bases between. CDR3 region: CASRYRDEQYF. The DNA of the CDR3 is TGTGCCAGTAGGTACAGGGACGAGCAGTACTTC.

As for this clonotype: This may stem from a read error, because a much larger clone lies one nucleotide away. V gene TRBV6-2 or TRBV6-3 combines with J gene TRBJ1-5, with unresolved D. There are 12 residues in the CDR3. Germline CDR1 MNHEY, CDR2 SVGEGT. CDR3 in DNA: TGTGCCAGCGCCGATAGCGATCAGCCCCAGCATTTT. Its translation: CASADSDQPQHF.

The gene calls are TRBV25-1 and TRBJ1-1; D gene unclear. There are 16 residues in the CDR3. The V end was cut by 6 bases, the J end by 0 bases, with 17 bases between. The germline CDR1 and CDR2 sequences are MGHDK and SYGVNS. As DNA, the CDR3 is TGTGCCAGCAGACTTCCCCCCGGGTTAATGAACACTGAAGCTTTCTTT. This sequence encodes CASRLPPGLMNTEAFF.

CDR3 coding DNA: TGTGCCAGCAGTCCACCTTTCGCGGGGGCCCAAGAGACCCAGTACTTC. Translation gives CASSPPFAGAQETQYF. This chain uses TRBV6-1 with TRBJ2-5; D is possibly TRBD2 (7 bases). V was shortened by 5 bases and J by 1 base, with 17 bases between the two germline ends. This CDR3 has 16 residues. CDR1 is MNHNS and CDR2 is SASEGT in the germline V gene.

The chain joins TRBV10-3 to TRBJ2-2, with 9 bases matching TRBD1. Germline CDR1 ENHRY, CDR2 SYGVKD. V lost 0 bases and J lost 1; bases outside the gene matches: 6. The CDR3 is 18 residues long. The CDR3 nucleotides are TGTGCCATCAGTGAGTCGAATACAGGGGGCCTGAACACCGGGGAGCTGTTTTTT. Translation: CAISESNTGGLNTGELFF.

This clonotype was detected once. The rearrangement links TRBV15 to TRBJ1-1; perhaps TRBD1 as D (5 bases). The CDR3 runs 15 residues. From germline, CDR1 is LNHNV and CDR2 YYDKDF (reference sequence). V was cut by 3 bases and J by 5 bases, with 16 bases left in between. CDR3: CATSSVARVGTEAFF. The CDR3 DNA reads as TGTGCCACCAGCAGCGTAGCCAGGGTTGGGACTGAAGCTTTCTTT.

This clonotype was counted a few times. J is TRBJ1-3 and V is TRBV10-3; D is ambiguous. This CDR3 is 14 amino acids long. Germline-derived CDR1 and CDR2 are ENHRY and SYGVKD. V was pared by 4 bases and J by 0 bases, with 7 bases between. Written as DNA, the CDR3 is TGTGCCATCAGTGGGACGGGCTCTGGAAACACCATATATTTT. Its translation: CAISGTGSGNTIYF.

This chain connects TRBV10-3 to TRBJ1-1; no reliable D call. The germline V gene encodes CDR1 ENHRY and CDR2 SYGVKD. Deletions cut 4 bases from V and 5 bases from J, with 11 bases between. CDR3 size: 13 residues. CDR3 residues: CAISGQVETEAFF. In DNA, the CDR3 is TGTGCCATCAGTGGGCAGGTCGAGACTGAAGCTTTCTTT.

V usage is TRBV5-6 and J usage is TRBJ2-7; no clear D gene. The V gene's germline CDR1 is SGHDT and CDR2 YYEEEE. Trimming removed 4 bases from V and 6 bases from J, with 11 bases in between. CDR3 size: 12 residues. The CDR3 DNA is TGTGCCAGCAGCGTTTACCCCTTCGAGCAGTACTTC. The encoded protein is CASSVYPFEQYF.

In regard to this clonotype: A much larger clone differs by one base, so this may be a read error. This chain uses TRBV20-1 with TRBJ1-3, with TRBD1 matching 8 bases. The V gene's germline CDR1 is DFQATT and CDR2 SNEGSKA (reference sequence). The CDR3 sequence is 15 residues long. The CDR3 DNA is TGCAGTGCTATACAGGGGGTTTACTCTGGAAACACCATACATTTT. This encodes CSAIQGVYSGNTIHF.

The V and J genes are TRBV19 and TRBJ1-5; tentatively, D is TRBD1 (5 bases). The V end lost 2 bases, the J end lost 3 bases, and 11 bases lay between the germline ends. Germline CDR1 is LNHDA and CDR2 is SQIVND (reference sequence). The CDR3 has 15 amino acids. CDR3 residues: CASSIRGAPNQPQHF. The CDR3 bases are TGTGCCAGTAGTATACGAGGGGCACCCAATCAGCCCCAGCATTTT.

This clonotype has ten or more counts. The rearrangement uses TRBV20-1 and TRBJ1-2; weak D call: TRBD1 (5 bases). Germline loops: CDR1 DFQATT, CDR2 SNEGSKA (reference sequence). The germline V and J ends were trimmed by 4 bases and 1 base, with 16 bases remaining between them. There are 15 residues in the CDR3. CDR3 coding DNA: TGCAGTGCTACCCCTTCAGGGAGGATTAACTATGGCTACACCTTC. It codes for CSATPSGRINYGYTF.

This clonotype occurred a few times. This rearrangement joins TRBV24-1 to TRBJ2-3; tentative D call: TRBD1 (5 bases). The CDR3 extends over 16 amino acids. Germline V gene data show CDR1 as KGHDR and CDR2 as SFDVKD. The V end was cut by 4 bases, the J end by 2 bases, with 15 bases between. The CDR3 loop is CATSDAKGQITDTQYF. The CDR3 coding sequence is TGTGCCACCAGTGACGCCAAGGGGCAGATCACAGATACGCAGTATTTT.

This chain uses TRBV24-1 with TRBJ1-2; no reliable D call. CDR3 length equals 13 residues. Germline V gene data show CDR1 as KGHDR and CDR2 as SFDVKD. The ends were cut back, 9 bases at V and 0 bases at J, with 10 bases in the middle. CDR3 DNA sequence: TGTGCCACCGGCCTATGGACTAACTATGGCTACACCTTC. Translated, it gives CATGLWTNYGYTF.